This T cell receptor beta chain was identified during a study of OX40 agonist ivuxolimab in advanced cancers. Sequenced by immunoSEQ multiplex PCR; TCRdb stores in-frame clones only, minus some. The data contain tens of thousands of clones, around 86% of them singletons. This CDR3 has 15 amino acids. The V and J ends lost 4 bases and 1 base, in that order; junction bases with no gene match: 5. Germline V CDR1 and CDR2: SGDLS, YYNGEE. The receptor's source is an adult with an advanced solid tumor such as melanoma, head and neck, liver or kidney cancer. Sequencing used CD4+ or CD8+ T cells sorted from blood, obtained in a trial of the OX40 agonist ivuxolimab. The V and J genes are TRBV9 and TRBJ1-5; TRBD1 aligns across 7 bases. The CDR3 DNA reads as TGTGCCAGCAGCTCAACAGGGGACAGCAATCAGCCCCAGCATTTT. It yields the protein CASSSTGDSNQPQHF.